Below, one T cell receptor (beta chain) is given with its context. Its antigen is not identified. This specimen comes from a study of cytomegalovirus exposure and HLA in healthy donors. 60 Vbeta and 13 Jbeta primers were used in PCR. The protocol was immunoSEQ multiplex PCR, while the TCRdb copy is restricted to in-frame clones and leaves out a portion. The sample includes roughly 200,000 clones, around 88% of them seen just once. The study, taken as a whole, reports: Later on, a genetic analysis was performed. It linked a missense variant in DCLRE1C with V- and J-gene trimming of TCR beta. Productive rates of about 87% or about 30% were seen for most TCR beta V segments in an earlier analysis. Presence/absence analyses supposed approximately even sequencing depth among donors.

The sequencing input was PBMCs. This TCR came from a man in his forties in good health and CMV-seropositive.

CDR3 sequence (DNA): TGTGCCAGCAGCTTAGAAGTTGGGGGCGTCGCCGGGGAGCTGTTTTTT. Protein product: CASSLEVGGVAGELFF. V gene TRBV7-9 combines with J gene TRBJ2-2; D is possibly TRBD1 (6 bases). The germline V gene has CDR1 SEHNR and CDR2 FQNEAQ (reference sequence). V was cut by 1 base and J by 6 bases, with 15 bases left in between. This CDR3 comprises 16 residues.